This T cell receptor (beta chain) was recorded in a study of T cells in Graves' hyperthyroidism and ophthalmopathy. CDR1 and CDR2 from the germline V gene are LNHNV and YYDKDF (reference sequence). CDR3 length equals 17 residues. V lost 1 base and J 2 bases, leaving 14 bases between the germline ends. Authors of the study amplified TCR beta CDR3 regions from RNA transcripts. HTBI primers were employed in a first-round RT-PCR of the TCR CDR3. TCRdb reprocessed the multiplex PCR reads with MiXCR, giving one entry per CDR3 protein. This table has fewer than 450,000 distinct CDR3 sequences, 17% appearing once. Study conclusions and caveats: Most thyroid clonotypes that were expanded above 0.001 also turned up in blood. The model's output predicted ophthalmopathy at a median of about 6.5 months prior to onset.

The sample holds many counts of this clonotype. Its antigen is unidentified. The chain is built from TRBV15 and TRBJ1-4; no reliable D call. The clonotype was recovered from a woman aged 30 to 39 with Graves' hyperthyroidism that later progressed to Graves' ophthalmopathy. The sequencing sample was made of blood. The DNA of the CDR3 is TGTGCCACCAGCAGAGGATTTATAGGAAGGACTAATGAAAAACTGTTTTTT. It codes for CATSRGFIGRTNEKLFF.